Following are 24 T cell receptor beta chains from one sample sequenced in a study of CD8 T cells in ankylosing spondylitis. Study-wide results and limits: One TCR beta motif, made up of about 8 highly homologous variants, appeared characteristic of ankylosing spondylitis blood.

No cognate antigen is known for these TCRs. Using its own MiXCR run on the 5' RACE reads, TCRdb lists one record per CDR3 protein. The table shows 200,000 to 250,000 distinct CDR3 sequences, with about 6.7% occurring only once. The sequenced sample was blood, either unsorted or a sorted T cell fraction (not recorded which). The receptors were sampled from a male donor with ankylosing spondylitis.

J is TRBJ2-7 and V is TRBV20-1; tentatively, D is TRBD1 or TRBD2 (5 bases each). V was pared by 6 bases and J by 4 bases, with 19 bases between. This CDR3 is 14 amino acids long. Germline CDR1 DFQATT, CDR2 SNEGSKA (reference sequence). DNA of the CDR3: TGCAGTGCGAGGGGTCCCAGGGTATCATACGAGCAGTACTTC. Protein product: CSARGPRVSYEQYF.

This clonotype was picked up many times. The chain recombines TRBV7-8 with TRBJ1-5; possible D gene TRBD1, 5 bases. The CDR3 consists of 15 residues. Germline V gene data show CDR1 as SGHVS and CDR2 as FQNEAQ. V lost 1 base to trimming and J lost 0 bases, with 7 bases between them. The CDR3 coding sequence is TGTGCCAGCAGCTTAGGGGGGAATAGCAATCAGCCCCAGCATTTT. This sequence encodes CASSLGGNSNQPQHF.

This clonotype was seen ten or more times. V gene TRBV4-3 combines with J gene TRBJ2-6, with D perhaps TRBD1 (6 bases). The CDR3 is made up of 16 amino acids. The V and J ends lost 0 bases and 2 bases respectively, with 8 bases between them. Germline CDR1 and CDR2: LGHNA and YSLEER. CDR3 nucleotides: TGCGCCAGCAGCCAAGACCAGGGGACTGGGGCCAACGTCCTGACTTTC. Its translation is CASSQDQGTGANVLTF.

This clonotype has a handful of counts. This chain connects TRBV10-3 to TRBJ2-1, with a possible D match to TRBD2 (6 bases). Germline CDR1 and CDR2: ENHRY and SYGVKD. V gave up 5 bases and J gave up 2 bases, with 10 bases separating them. This CDR3 comprises 14 residues. In nucleotides, the CDR3 is TGTGCCATCAGTCGGGAGTTGACCTACAATGAGCAGTTCTTC. It is translated as CAISRELTYNEQFF.

The V and J genes are TRBV9 and TRBJ2-2; either TRBD1 or TRBD2 may fit D (5 bases each). Germline V gene data show CDR1 as SGDLS and CDR2 as YYNGEE. The CDR3 extends over 15 amino acids. With 0 bases removed from V and 6 bases from J, the gap between germline ends came to 12 bases. The CDR3 nucleotides read TGTGCCAGCAGCGTAGATCCGGGGCGGGCCGGGGAGCTGTTTTTT. It codes for CASSVDPGRAGELFF.

This clonotype was seen a few times. The chain has TRBV4-3 and TRBJ1-1; TRBD1 matches at 9 bases. Germline loops: CDR1 LGHNA, CDR2 YSLEER. The V gene end was trimmed by 3 bases and the J gene end by 0 bases; junction bases not matched to a gene: 11. The CDR3 consists of 18 residues. CDR3 sequence (DNA): TGCGCCAGCAGCCAGGGGACAGGGACTTACGTCATGAACACTGAAGCTTTCTTT. It yields the protein CASSQGTGTYVMNTEAFF.

This clonotype was counted at least ten times. The chain combines TRBV20-1 with TRBJ2-7; the D is unclear. V dropped 6 bases and J dropped 4 bases, with 10 bases sitting between them. This CDR3 comprises 11 residues. Germline V gene sequence: CDR1 DFQATT, CDR2 SNEGSKA (reference sequence). The CDR3 DNA follows: TGCAGTGCCCCGGAAGTATACGAGCAGTACTTC. Translated: CSAPEVYEQYF.

Comment on this clonotype: Relative to the germline gene, one junction end is altered; a read error may explain this. V usage is TRBV20-1 and J usage is TRBJ2-3; 8 bases are shared with TRBD2. Germline V CDR1 and CDR2: DFQATT, SNEGSKA (reference sequence). The CDR3 is 16 amino acids. The CDR3 reads CSARAGAGARTDKQYF. The CDR3 DNA reads TGCAGTGCTAGGGCTGGAGCGGGAGCCCGCACAGATAAGCAGTATTTT.

This clonotype has more than one count but fewer than ten. The V call is TRBV30, the J call TRBJ1-5, with unresolved D. This CDR3 comprises 14 residues. Per the germline V gene, CDR1 is GTSNPN and CDR2 is SVGIG (reference sequence). V was shortened by 0 bases and J by 3 bases, with 9 bases between the two germline ends. This CDR3 is CAWSVGITNQPQHF. Here the CDR3 DNA reads TGTGCCTGGAGTGTGGGAATTACCAATCAGCCCCAGCATTTT.

This clonotype was found many times. The V and J genes are TRBV6-2 or TRBV6-3 and TRBJ1-1, with D hard to call. V dropped 0 bases and J dropped 0 bases, with 14 bases sitting between them. The CDR3 totals 17 residues. Germline assignment: CDR1 MNHEY and CDR2 SVGEGT. The CDR3 nucleotides are TGTGCCAGCAGTTACTCGCTTAGGGCGGTACTGAACACTGAAGCTTTCTTT. Residues: CASSYSLRAVLNTEAFF.

In this sample, this clonotype turned up many times. The rearrangement links TRBV27 to TRBJ2-7, with D possibly being TRBD1 or TRBD2 (5 bases each). Deletions cut 2 bases from V and 9 bases from J, with 14 bases between. This CDR3 spans 13 amino acids. Germline loops: CDR1 MNHEY, CDR2 SMNVEV (reference sequence). CDR3 sequence: CASSLGGEGVQYF. CDR3 DNA sequence: TGTGCCAGCAGTTTAGGGGGTGAAGGAGTGCAGTACTTC.

This clonotype has a count of ten or more. The rearrangement uses TRBV4-3 and TRBJ1-4; tentatively, D is TRBD1 (6 bases). Deletions cut 4 bases from V and 5 bases from J, with 11 bases between. From germline, CDR1 is LGHNA and CDR2 YSLEER. This CDR3 is built from 14 residues. CDR3 sequence reads: CASSRRTENEKLFF. The CDR3 nucleotides are TGCGCCAGCAGCCGAAGGACAGAAAATGAAAAACTGTTTTTT.

This clonotype has at least ten counts. An end of the junction differs from the germline gene, which may be a read error. The chain recombines TRBV20-1 with TRBJ1-5; D is unresolved. The germline CDR1 and CDR2 sequences are DFQATT and SNEGSKA (reference sequence). The CDR3 contains 13 residues. The CDR3 bases are TGCAGTGCGAGAGAGTTAAGGAATCAGCCCCAGCATTTT. Translation: CSARELRNQPQHF.

Ten or more counts support this clonotype. This chain uses TRBV7-9 with TRBJ2-1; weak D call: TRBD2 (5 bases). The CDR3 is 14 residues long. Germline CDR1 SEHNR, CDR2 FQNEAQ (reference sequence). V was cut by 7 bases and J by 9 bases, with 19 bases left in between. CDR3 in amino acids: CASILISSEGEQFF. In DNA, the CDR3 is TGTGCCAGCATCCTAATTTCCTCAGAGGGTGAGCAGTTCTTC.

This chain uses TRBV5-6 with TRBJ2-5; 10 bases are a match to TRBD2. Unmatched junction bases numbered 9, after V lost 9 bases and J lost 4 bases. The V gene's germline CDR1 is SGHDT and CDR2 YYEEEE. This CDR3 has 14 amino acids. Written as DNA, the CDR3 is TGTGCCACCTTCGAGGCTAGCGGGGGAGAGACCCAGTACTTC. Translation gives CATFEASGGETQYF.

This clonotype was counted between two and nine times. This chain connects TRBV28 to TRBJ2-1; D perhaps matches TRBD1 (5 bases). V dropped 4 bases and J dropped 10 bases, with 17 bases sitting between them. The CDR3 extends over 14 amino acids. CDR1 and CDR2 (germline): MDHEN, SYDVKM. The CDR3 DNA is TGTGCCAGCAGTTCTGGACAAGGGTACGACGAGCAGTTCTTC. Amino acid sequence: CASSSGQGYDEQFF.

This clonotype was recorded many times. The V and J genes are TRBV28 and TRBJ1-5; the match to TRBD1 covers 9 bases. The CDR3 is 16 amino acids. Germline values: CDR1 MDHEN, CDR2 SYDVKM. Trimming cost V 4 bases and J 4 bases; bases outside gene matches: 8. The CDR3 loop reads CASSSPRDRVNQPQHF. The CDR3 DNA reads as TGTGCCAGCAGTTCCCCCCGGGACAGGGTAAATCAGCCCCAGCATTTT.

This clonotype came up a few times. The genes are TRBV6-5 and TRBJ2-5, with D possibly TRBD1 on 5 matching bases. Germline CDR1 and CDR2: MNHEY and SVGAGI. V was cut by 2 bases and J by 5 bases, with 12 bases left in between. CDR3 length: 14 amino acids. The CDR3 reads CASSYGVGAETQYF. The CDR3 DNA sequence: TGTGCCAGCAGTTACGGAGTAGGGGCGGAGACCCAGTACTTC.

At least ten counts were recorded for this clonotype. The chain links TRBV2 to TRBJ2-1; tentative D call: TRBD2 (7 bases). The V end was cut by 7 bases, the J end by 4 bases, with 23 bases between. From germline, CDR1 is SNHLY and CDR2 FYNNEI. This CDR3 is built from 17 residues. The CDR3 spells CASTYQTGGGGYNEQFF. The CDR3 DNA is TGTGCCAGCACTTATCAAACGGGCGGGGGCGGTTACAATGAGCAGTTCTTC.

There are many counts of this clonotype. The gene calls are TRBV20-1 and TRBJ1-2, with TRBD1 matching 10 bases. Germline values: CDR1 DFQATT, CDR2 SNEGSKA (reference sequence). The V segment lost 6 bases and the J segment 8 bases; nucleotides outside the gene matches: 12. The CDR3 totals 14 residues. CDR3 residues: CSAPSGTGAVGYTF. In DNA, the CDR3 is TGCAGTGCCCCTTCCGGGACAGGGGCAGTAGGCTACACCTTC.

In its sample, this clonotype was seen many times. The rearrangement uses TRBV29-1 and TRBJ2-7; 7 bases are a match to TRBD1. V was clipped by 5 bases and J by 6 bases; unmatched bases: 7. There are 12 residues in the CDR3. CDR1 and CDR2 from the germline V gene are SQVTM and ANQGSEA. CDR3 sequence reads: CSVLGQSGEQYF. The CDR3, as DNA: TGCAGCGTTTTGGGACAGTCGGGCGAGCAGTACTTC.

This clonotype was observed at least ten times. J is TRBJ2-3 and V is TRBV7-9; 10 positions agree with TRBD2. The CDR3 is made up of 16 amino acids. The germline V gene encodes CDR1 SEHNR and CDR2 FQNEAQ (reference sequence). The junction had 8 bases not matched to a gene; V was cut back by 5 bases and J by 3 bases. The CDR3 region has the DNA TGTGCCAGCAGCGCGAGCCCTAGCGGGGGTACAGATACGCAGTATTTT. This translates into CASSASPSGGTDTQYF.

This clonotype occurred many times. V and J are TRBV6-2 or TRBV6-3 and TRBJ2-5; D not resolved. The germline V and J ends were trimmed by 6 bases and 0 bases, with 11 bases remaining between them. Germline V lookup: CDR1 MNHEY, CDR2 SVGEGT. This CDR3 has 14 amino acids. CDR3 sequence: CASSPTRYQETQYF. Here the CDR3 DNA reads TGTGCCAGCAGCCCTACAAGGTACCAAGAGACCCAGTACTTC.

This clonotype came up many times. V usage is TRBV19 and J usage is TRBJ1-1; no clear D. V was pared by 3 bases and J by 1 base, with 9 bases between. Germline V gives CDR1 LNHDA, CDR2 SQIVND (reference sequence). The CDR3 totals 14 residues. This CDR3 reads CASSILPENTEAFF. CDR3 coding DNA: TGTGCCAGTAGTATCTTACCGGAGAACACTGAAGCTTTCTTT.